This TCR beta chain stems from a study of blood T cells in healthy people across ages. The authors ran a second PCR of roughly 6 to 11 cycles using a sample-barcoded 5' primer and a J-beta primer mix. MiXCR, applied by TCRdb to the 5' RACE reads, yields one record per CDR3 protein. This table holds about 1.5 million distinct CDR3 sequences, less than 45% found once. The CDR3 length is 15 residues. Germline V lookup: CDR1 MGHDK, CDR2 SYGVNS. The source of this sequence is a woman between 18 and 29 years old in good health. The chain employs TRBV25-1 and TRBJ2-4, with D perhaps matching TRBD1 or TRBD2 (6 bases each). The J call may be mistaken, given a closer DNA end match to TRBJ2-7. The sequencing sample was made of blood. In nucleotides, the CDR3 is TGTGCCAGCAGTGAAAGGGGGGCCATGGTTTACGAGCAGTACTTC. Its translation is CASSERGAMVYEQYF.